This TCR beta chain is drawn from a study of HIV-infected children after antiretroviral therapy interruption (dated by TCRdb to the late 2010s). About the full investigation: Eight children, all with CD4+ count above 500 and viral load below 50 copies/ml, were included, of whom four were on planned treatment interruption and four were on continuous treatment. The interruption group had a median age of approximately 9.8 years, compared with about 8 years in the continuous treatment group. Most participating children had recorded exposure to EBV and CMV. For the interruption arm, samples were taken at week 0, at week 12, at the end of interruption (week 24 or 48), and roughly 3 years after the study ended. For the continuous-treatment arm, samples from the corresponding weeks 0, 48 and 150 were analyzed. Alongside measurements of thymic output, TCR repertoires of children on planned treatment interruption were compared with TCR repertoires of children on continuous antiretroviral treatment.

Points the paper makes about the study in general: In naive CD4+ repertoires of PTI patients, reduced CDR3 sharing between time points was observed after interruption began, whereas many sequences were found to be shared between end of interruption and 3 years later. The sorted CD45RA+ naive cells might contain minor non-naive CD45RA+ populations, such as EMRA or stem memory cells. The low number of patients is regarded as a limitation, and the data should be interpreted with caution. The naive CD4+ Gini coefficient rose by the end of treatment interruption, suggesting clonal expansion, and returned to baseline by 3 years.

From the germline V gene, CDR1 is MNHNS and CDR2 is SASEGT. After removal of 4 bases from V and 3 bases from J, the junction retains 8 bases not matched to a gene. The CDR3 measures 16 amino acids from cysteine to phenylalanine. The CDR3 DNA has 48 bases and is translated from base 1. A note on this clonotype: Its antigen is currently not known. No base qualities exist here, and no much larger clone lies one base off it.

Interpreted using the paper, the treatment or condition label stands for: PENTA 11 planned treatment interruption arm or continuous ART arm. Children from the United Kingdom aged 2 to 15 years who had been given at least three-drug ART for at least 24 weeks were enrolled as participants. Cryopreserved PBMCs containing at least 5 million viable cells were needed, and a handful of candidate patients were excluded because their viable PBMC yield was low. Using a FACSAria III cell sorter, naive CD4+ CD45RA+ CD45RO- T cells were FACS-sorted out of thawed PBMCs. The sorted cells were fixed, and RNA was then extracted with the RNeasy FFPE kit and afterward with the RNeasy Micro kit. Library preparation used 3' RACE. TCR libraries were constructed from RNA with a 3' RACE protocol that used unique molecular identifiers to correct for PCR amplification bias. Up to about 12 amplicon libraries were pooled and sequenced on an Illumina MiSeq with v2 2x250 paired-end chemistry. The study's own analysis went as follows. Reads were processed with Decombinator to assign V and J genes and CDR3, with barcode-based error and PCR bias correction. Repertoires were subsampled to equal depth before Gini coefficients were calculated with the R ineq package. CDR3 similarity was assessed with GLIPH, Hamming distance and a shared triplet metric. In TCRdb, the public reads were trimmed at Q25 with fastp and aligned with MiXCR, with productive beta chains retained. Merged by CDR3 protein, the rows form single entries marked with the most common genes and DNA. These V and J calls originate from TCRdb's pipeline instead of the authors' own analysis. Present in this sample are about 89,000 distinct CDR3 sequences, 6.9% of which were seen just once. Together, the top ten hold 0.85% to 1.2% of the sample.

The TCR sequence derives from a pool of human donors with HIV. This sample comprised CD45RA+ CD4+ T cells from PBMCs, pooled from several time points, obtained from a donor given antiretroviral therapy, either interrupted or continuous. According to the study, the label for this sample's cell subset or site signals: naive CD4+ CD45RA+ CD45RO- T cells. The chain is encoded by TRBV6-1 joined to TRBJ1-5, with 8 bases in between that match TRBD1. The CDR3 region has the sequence CASSGGTGGNNQPQHF. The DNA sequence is TGTGCCAGCAGTGGTGGGACAGGAGGAAACAATCAGCCCCAGCATTTT.